The 18 T cell receptor beta chains given below trace back to one sample, sequenced in a study of human T cells and chemical hapten exposure. In TCRdb, the RACE reads were re-called with MiXCR into one record per CDR3 protein. The table lists 330,000 or so distinct CDR3 sequences, over 6% of them singletons, with about 6% in the top ten. The time point is: patch test 2, 6 weeks after DPC sensitization. As to treatment: therapeutic diphenylcyclopropenone sensitization with weekly scalp DPC. Specimen: whole blood, collected in connection with sensitization to the hapten diphenylcyclopropenone (DPC). Receptors were obtained from a woman younger than 35 with alopecia areata. Some clones in this sample may be carry-over from other donors' samples.

DNA of the CDR3: TGTGCCAGCAGTAGTGGTAAGGGCCTGGGAAATGAGCAGTTCTTC. Amino acid sequence: CASSSGKGLGNEQFF. The chain uses TRBV6-1 and TRBJ2-1; D not certain. V lost 5 bases and J 7 bases, leaving 18 bases between the germline ends. CDR3 length: 15 residues. The germline V gene has CDR1 MNHNS and CDR2 SASEGT.

This clonotype was found a few times. The rearrangement uses TRBV11-1 and TRBJ2-4, with a tentative D call TRBD2 (6 bases). Germline CDR1 reads SGHAT; CDR2 reads FQDESV (reference sequence). Between the trimmed V and J ends, which lost 5 bases and 6 bases, there was a span of 20 bases. The CDR3 length is 16 residues. The CDR3 spells CASSHKTGTDGNIQYF. The CDR3 coding sequence is TGTGCCAGCAGCCACAAGACGGGGACTGACGGAAACATTCAGTACTTC.

J is TRBJ2-4 and V is TRBV18, with TRBD1 identical over 7 bases. Germline CDR1 reads KGHSH; CDR2 reads LQKENI. The CDR3 is 17 amino acids. V lost 3 bases and J lost 6; bases outside the gene matches: 14. CDR3 sequence: CASSPRTQTGLINIQYF. The CDR3 DNA is TGTGCCAGCTCACCGCGGACCCAGACAGGGTTGATAAACATTCAGTACTTC.

This clonotype was found a few times. This rearrangement joins TRBV7-2 to TRBJ2-3; D remains unclear. V was shortened by 5 bases and J by 11 bases, with 17 bases between the two germline ends. This CDR3 spans 13 amino acids. CDR1 is SGHTA and CDR2 is FQGNSA in the germline V gene. The CDR3 loop is CASSPDPIDGQYF. CDR3 nucleotides: TGTGCCAGCAGCCCGGACCCGATCGATGGGCAGTATTTT.

The genes are TRBV7-2 and TRBJ2-1; 7 nucleotides line up with TRBD1. Germline lookup yields CDR1 SGHTA and CDR2 FQGNSA. The CDR3 consists of 16 residues. With V trimmed by 1 base and J by 6 bases, 9 bases remained unmatched. CDR3 DNA sequence: TGTGCCAGCAGCTTAGTTACAGGGGCTCTAGTCAATGAGCAGTTCTTC. This codes for CASSLVTGALVNEQFF.

The chain couples TRBV13 to TRBJ2-7; D unresolved. Germline V gene sequence: CDR1 PRHDT, CDR2 FYEKMQ (reference sequence). Trimming pared 1 base from V and 1 base from J, leaving 8 bases between. This CDR3 has 14 residues. The CDR3 coding sequence is TGTGCCAGCAGCTTAGCCCAGGAATCCTACGAGCAGTACTTC. Protein product: CASSLAQESYEQYF.

CDR3 coding DNA: TGTGCCCTTCTATCCCGGCAGGGCCCCTACGAGCAGTACTTC. It translates to CALLSRQGPYEQYF. The chain carries TRBV6-1 and TRBJ2-7; TRBD1 is a possible D gene (5 bases). Germline CDR1 MNHNS, CDR2 SASEGT. This CDR3 region has 14 residues. V lost 11 bases, J lost 2 bases, and 19 bases lay in between.

In this sample, this clonotype turned up a few times. This chain links TRBV20-1 with TRBJ1-5, with TRBD1 identical over 7 bases. Germline assignment: CDR1 DFQATT and CDR2 SNEGSKA (reference sequence). V was clipped by 5 bases and J by 6 bases; unmatched bases: 4. The CDR3 is made up of 12 amino acids. Here the CDR3 reads CSARQGRQPQHF. The CDR3 DNA sequence: TGCAGTGCTCGACAGGGTCGTCAGCCCCAGCATTTT.

J is TRBJ2-1 and V is TRBV14; D is unresolved. Germline CDR1 reads SGHDN; CDR2 reads FVKESK. The CDR3 is 15 residues long. V lost 0 bases and J 10 bases, leaving 16 bases between the germline ends. The CDR3 DNA reads TGTGCCAGCAGCCAAGATACCGGCTTCCCTAACGAGCAGTTCTTC. This translates into CASSQDTGFPNEQFF. Drawing the rest from reference TRBV14 and TRBJ2-1, the complete variable domain is EAGVTQFPSHSVIEKGQTVTLRCDPISGHDNLYWYRRVMGKEIKFLLHFVKESKQDESGMPNNRFLAERTGGTYSTLKVQPAELEDSGVYFCASSQDTGFPNEQFFGPGTRLTVL.

This clonotype was counted only a few times. CDR3 in amino acids: CAISSGLAEYEQYF. CDR3 bases: TGTGCCATCAGCTCGGGACTAGCGGAGTACGAGCAGTACTTC. This chain links TRBV10-3 with TRBJ2-7; the match to TRBD2 covers 11 bases. Germline V CDR1 and CDR2: ENHRY, SYGVKD. The CDR3 extends over 14 amino acids. Germline trimming cut 6 bases from V and 4 bases from J; bases unmatched to any gene: 5.

This clonotype came up a few times. V is TRBV5-1 and J is TRBJ2-7, with unresolved D. Germline lookup yields CDR1 SGHRS and CDR2 YFSETQ. The CDR3 has 13 residues. The ends were cut back, 0 bases at V and 3 bases at J, with 7 bases in the middle. CDR3 DNA: TGCGCCAGCAGCTTGGGAGCGTACTACGAGCAGTACTTC. Translation gives CASSLGAYYEQYF.

The V gene is TRBV28, the J gene TRBJ1-5; TRBD1 matches 7 bases. Germline loops: CDR1 MDHEN, CDR2 SYDVKM. This CDR3 is 16 amino acids long. The J segment lost 0 bases and the V segment lost 8 bases, leaving 10 bases of the junction unmatched. This chain's CDR3 is CASSRYRGYSNQPQHF. The CDR3 bases are TGTGCCAGCTCGAGGTACAGGGGCTATAGCAATCAGCCCCAGCATTTT.

This clonotype has only a few counts. This chain links TRBV14 with TRBJ2-1; 12 positions match TRBD1. Per the germline V gene, CDR1 is SGHDN and CDR2 is FVKESK. The CDR3 consists of 14 residues. Trimming at V came to 5 bases and at J to 10 bases, leaving 6 bases not matched to a gene. CDR3 protein: CASSSGQGAREQFF. The CDR3 DNA reads TGTGCCAGCAGCTCGGGACAGGGGGCGAGGGAGCAGTTCTTC.

This clonotype has ten or more counts. CDR3 DNA: TGTGCCAGCAGGAAACCACAGGGATACGAGCAGTACTTC. It is translated as CASRKPQGYEQYF. This chain links TRBV6-6 with TRBJ2-7, with D maybe TRBD1 (6 bases). Germline CDR1 is MNHNY and CDR2 is SVGAGI (reference sequence). The CDR3 spans 13 residues. The V gene lost 6 bases and the J gene lost 4 bases, with 13 bases spanning the gap.

The table lists this clonotype with many counts. This chain uses TRBV20-1 with TRBJ2-7, with D perhaps matching TRBD1 or TRBD2 (6 bases each). CDR1 DFQATT and CDR2 SNEGSKA come from the germline V gene (reference sequence). The CDR3 runs to 14 residues. Trimming took off 3 bases at V and 0 bases at J, with 12 bases between the two ends. CDR3: CSARLEGGSYEQYF. CDR3 bases: TGCAGTGCTAGGCTCGAGGGGGGCTCCTACGAGCAGTACTTC.

This clonotype was seen a few times. The chain employs TRBV14 and TRBJ2-3; D might be TRBD1 or TRBD2, each matching 5 bases. This CDR3 spans 17 amino acids. V lost 1 base and J 2 bases, leaving 16 bases between the germline ends. Germline CDR1 reads SGHDN; CDR2 reads FVKESK. The CDR3 nucleotides are TGTGCCAGCAGCCAAGTGGCTGGGACCGCTATCACAGATACGCAGTATTTT. Its protein is CASSQVAGTAITDTQYF.

The table lists this clonotype with a few counts. CDR3 loop: CASSFEGGRETDTQYF. DNA of the CDR3: TGTGCCAGCAGTTTTGAGGGGGGCAGGGAAACAGATACGCAGTATTTT. V usage is TRBV12-3 or TRBV12-4 and J usage is TRBJ2-3, with D perhaps assigned TRBD1 or TRBD2 (6 bases each). V dropped 3 bases and J dropped 3 bases, with 16 bases sitting between them. The CDR3 spans 16 residues.

This chain joins TRBV7-9 and TRBJ2-7, with TRBD2 identical over 12 bases. V was pared by 5 bases and J by 10 bases, with 15 bases of the junction left unmatched. This CDR3 is 16 amino acids long. Germline CDR1 and CDR2: SEHNR and FQNEAQ (reference sequence). CDR3: CASSPRLAGALGYQYF. DNA of the CDR3: TGTGCCAGCAGCCCGCGACTAGCGGGGGCCCTCGGGTATCAGTACTTC. Full variable domain (missing parts from reference TRBV7-9 and TRBJ2-7): DTGVSQNPRHKITKRGQNVTFRCDPISEHNRLYWYRQTLGQGPEFLTYFQNEAQLEKSRLLSDRFSAERPKGSFSTLEIQRTEQGDSAMYLCASSPRLAGALGYQYFGPGTRLTVT.